The 11 T cell receptor beta chains below all came from one sample that was sequenced in a study of cytomegalovirus exposure and HLA in healthy donors. Primers: 60 Vbeta forward and 13 Jbeta reverse. This table comes from immunoSEQ multiplex PCR, and its TCRdb copy is limited to in-frame clones, with some not included. Here the sample table reports 200,000 to 250,000 clones. Sample: PBMCs. Every receptor here comes from a woman younger than 45 in good health and CMV-seropositive.

The rearrangement joins TRBV12-5 to TRBJ2-1, with 7 positions matching TRBD1. This CDR3 comprises 13 residues. The trim removed 3 bases at V and 8 bases at J, leaving 4 bases unmatched. Germline CDR1 reads LGHNT; CDR2 reads FRNRAP. The CDR3 sequence: CASGFHRGYEQFF. The CDR3 nucleotides read TGTGCTAGTGGTTTCCACAGGGGATATGAGCAGTTCTTC.

The genes are TRBV6-1 and TRBJ2-7; 10 bases line up with TRBD2. This CDR3 has 15 residues. V trimming: 4 bases; J trimming: 2 bases; junction bases outside the gene matches: 5. CDR1 and CDR2 (germline): MNHNS, SASEGT. This CDR3 reads CASSGASGGPYEQYF. CDR3 coding DNA: TGTGCCAGCAGTGGAGCTAGCGGGGGCCCCTACGAGCAGTACTTC.

The CDR3 region has the DNA TGCAGTGCTAGACATGGCAGGCAGGTTTTTTTT. Its translation: CSARHGRQVFF. V gene TRBV20-1 combines with J gene TRBJ1-4; D is unresolved. Germline V CDR1 and CDR2: DFQATT, SNEGSKA (reference sequence). Trimming took off 2 bases at V and 17 bases at J, with 15 bases between the two ends. The CDR3 totals 11 residues.

The chain carries TRBV4-1 and TRBJ1-2, with a weak D call TRBD1 (5 bases). The CDR3 loop spans 16 amino acids. Germline CDR1 reads MGHRA; CDR2 reads YSYEKL. V was clipped by 6 bases and J by 0 bases, with 17 bases between them. CDR3 in amino acids: CASREIGRASNYGYTF. The CDR3 nucleotides are TGCGCCAGCAGGGAGATAGGCAGGGCTTCTAACTATGGCTACACCTTC.

The chain has TRBV7-9 and TRBJ2-3, with 9 bases lining up with TRBD1. This CDR3 is 15 amino acids long. J gave up 0 bases and V 4 bases, and 2 bases lay outside the gene matches. CDR1 and CDR2 (germline): SEHNR, FQNEAQ (reference sequence). The DNA for the CDR3 is TGTGCCAGCAGCTCAGGGACAGGGAGCACAGATACGCAGTATTTT. It yields the protein CASSSGTGSTDTQYF.

The gene calls are TRBV9 and TRBJ2-3, with D possibly being TRBD2 (6 bases). Deletions cut 0 bases from V and 6 bases from J, with 11 bases between. There are 14 residues in the CDR3. Germline V CDR1 and CDR2: SGDLS, YYNGEE. For the CDR3, the DNA is TGTGCCAGCAGCGTAGCGGGAGTAATGGATACGCAGTATTTT. It is translated as CASSVAGVMDTQYF. Full variable domain (remainder filled in from reference TRBV9 and TRBJ2-3): DSGVTQTPKHLITATGQRVTLRCSPRSGDLSVYWYQQSLDQGLQFLIQYYNGEERAKGNILERFSAQQFPDLHSELNLSSLELGDSALYFCASSVAGVMDTQYFGPGTRLTVL.

The chain combines TRBV4-1 with TRBJ2-7; 7 positions agree with TRBD1. CDR3 size: 15 residues. The V and J ends lost 4 bases and 5 bases, in that order; junction bases with no gene match: 11. The germline V gene encodes CDR1 MGHRA and CDR2 YSYEKL. The CDR3 DNA is TGCGCCAGCAGCCGAATTCCGACAGGGTCGGACGAGCAGTACTTC. It translates to CASSRIPTGSDEQYF.

V and J are TRBV6-1 and TRBJ1-1, with D uncertain. Trimming shortened V by 5 bases and J by 1 base, and 14 bases separated the two germline ends. The CDR3 consists of 15 residues. Germline V lookup: CDR1 MNHNS, CDR2 SASEGT. CDR3: CASSLQTTTNTEAFF. The CDR3 bases are TGTGCCAGCAGTCTCCAAACTACAACGAACACTGAAGCTTTCTTT.

The V gene is TRBV19, the J gene TRBJ2-2, with 10 bases matching TRBD1. This CDR3 contains 17 residues. Trimming removed 1 base from V and 5 bases from J; junction bases left unmatched: 7. In germline, CDR1 is LNHDA, CDR2 SQIVND (reference sequence). The CDR3 coding sequence is TGTGCCAGTAGTATAGGGACCGGACAGGGGGGGACCGGGGAGCTGTTTTTT. Protein: CASSIGTGQGGTGELFF.

The genes are TRBV7-8 and TRBJ2-7, with D uncertain. Per the germline V gene, CDR1 is SGHVS and CDR2 is FQNEAQ. V lost 0 bases, J lost 1 base, and 10 bases lay in between. The CDR3 has 15 amino acids. The CDR3 region is CASSLALVSSYEQYF. In DNA form, the CDR3 reads TGTGCCAGCAGCTTAGCGCTTGTCAGTTCCTACGAGCAGTACTTC.

The gene calls are TRBV18 and TRBJ1-2, with D hard to call. V was clipped by 1 base and J by 3 bases, with 12 bases between them. The CDR3 is 15 residues long. Germline loops: CDR1 KGHSH, CDR2 LQKENI. The CDR3 DNA reads as TGTGCCAGCTCACCACGAGGCGCGGCAGACTATGGCTACACCTTC. Encoded protein: CASSPRGAADYGYTF.